This TCR beta chain was retrieved from a study of T cells after yellow fever vaccination. Study at large: With SMART-Seq v4 Ultra Low Input, the fractions containing low cell numbers were prepared.

The CDR3 is 12 residues long. V lost 7 bases and J lost 1, with 7 bases in between. Germline CDR1 reads SEHNR; CDR2 reads FQNEAQ (reference sequence). Conversion of TCR transcripts into cDNA relied on 5'RACE template switching, which added a universal primer site and UMIs. MiXCR, run by TCRdb on the 5' RACE reads, gives a single entry per CDR3 protein. The profile shows 100,000 to 150,000 distinct CDR3 sequences, nearly 7.5% of them singletons. This clonotype was counted many times. Its cognate antigen is unknown. Points from the study as a whole: In post-booster samples, most primary-vaccination clones reappeared (approximately 95% CD4, roughly 88% CD8). Abundant clonotypes from the bulk population could get into FACS-sorted repertoires as contaminants.

The sequencing used CD4+ T cells sorted from PBMCs, collected more than 8 days after the first yellow fever vaccination. This TCR was sampled from a man younger than 35 who received the YFV17D yellow fever vaccine. The J gene is TRBJ1-1, the V gene TRBV7-9; D uncertain. The CDR3: CASTLTNTEAFF. CDR3 nucleotide sequence: TGTGCCAGCACCCTAACGAACACTGAAGCTTTCTTT. The full variable domain, its missing parts supplied by reference TRBV7-9 and TRBJ1-1, is DTGVSQNPRHKITKRGQNVTFRCDPISEHNRLYWYRQTLGQGPEFLTYFQNEAQLEKSRLLSDRFSAERPKGSFSTLEIQRTEQGDSAMYLCASTLTNTEAFFGQGTRLTVV.